Listed below are T cell receptor beta chains from one sample, sequenced in a study of Ad26.COV2.S vaccination and SARS-CoV-2 variants. The method was immunoSEQ multiplex PCR; TCRdb's version includes in-frame clones alone and lacks a portion of them. Of 350,000 to 400,000 clones listed, about 85% are singletons. The sample was peripheral blood, taken in a trial of Ad26.COV2.S vaccine versus placebo. The receptors come from a person aged 18-65 years who received the Ad26.COV2.S COVID-19 vaccine or a placebo. CDR3s include the opening cysteine and the closing phenylalanine or tryptophan. The D gene is left open where the match is weak. Size is omitted from some rows. Given values are once, few, many or a class for expanded clones.

v_call	j_call	clone_size	d_call	cdr3_nt	cdr3_aa
TRBV25-1	TRBJ2-1	NA	TRBD1	TGTGCCACCCGGACAGGGTTCGATGAGCAGTTCTTC	CATRTGFDEQFF
TRBV6-2/TRBV6-3	TRBJ2-1	NA	NA	TGTGCCAGCAGCGCCTCGCGGAGCCTGCAGTTCTTC	CASSASRSLQFF
TRBV7-9	TRBJ1-5	NA	NA	TGTGCCAGCGCGACTGGGACGGGTAATCAGCCCCAGCATTTT	CASATGTGNQPQHF
TRBV5-1	TRBJ1-2	NA	TRBD1	TGCGCCAGCAGCTCGCTATTGACAGGGAGTGAGGGCTACACCTTC	CASSSLLTGSEGYTF
TRBV24-1	TRBJ2-5	NA	NA	TGTGCCACCAGAGGGACAAAACAAGAGACCCAGTACTTC	CATRGTKQETQYF
TRBV6-5	TRBJ1-1	NA	NA	TGTGCCAGCGAGATGAACACTGAAGCTTTCTTT	CASEMNTEAFF
TRBV18	TRBJ1-2	many	TRBD1	TGTGCCAGCTCACGATCGACAGGGACGGCTAACTATGGCTACACCTTC	CASSRSTGTANYGYTF
TRBV19	TRBJ2-1	NA	NA	TGTGCCAGTAGTCGTCTGGCAGACGGCCTGAATGAGCAGTTCTTC	CASSRLADGLNEQFF
TRBV3-1/TRBV3-2	TRBJ1-2	NA	NA	TGTGCCAGCAGCCCCGCTTTATCCGGGACTAACTATGGCTACACCTTC	CASSPALSGTNYGYTF
TRBV10-3	TRBJ1-2	once	NA	TGTGCCATCAGTGGCTTATTTACTTCCGAGAAACGACAGGCCCTCTATGGCTACACCTTC	CAISGLFTSEKRQALYGYTF
TRBV12-3/TRBV12-4	TRBJ1-2	NA	NA	TGTGCCAGCAGCTCCCTATATGGCTACACCTTC	CASSSLYGYTF
TRBV3-1/TRBV3-2	TRBJ2-5	NA	NA	TGTGCCAGCAGCCCCGGGGCCCAACAGACCCAGTACTTC	CASSPGAQQTQYF
TRBV6-5	TRBJ1-1	NA	NA	TGTGCCAGCAGTCTGTGGACGGGGAACACTGAAGCTTTCTTT	CASSLWTGNTEAFF
TRBV5-4	TRBJ2-4	NA	TRBD2	TGTGCCAGCAGCTTGGCTGGTAGCGGGGGGTGGGACATTCAGTACTTC	CASSLAGSGGWDIQYF
TRBV7-2	TRBJ2-3	NA	NA	TGTGCCAGCAGCTTATCCTGGAGCACAGATACGCAGTATTTT	CASSLSWSTDTQYF
TRBV6-4	TRBJ2-1	NA	NA	TGTGCCAGCAGTCGGACCCTTTTCGGTGAGCAGTTCTTC	CASSRTLFGEQFF
TRBV10-2	TRBJ2-7	NA	NA	TGCGCCAGCAGTGAAGGCGCCGAGCAGTACTTC	CASSEGAEQYF
TRBV5-1	TRBJ2-7	few	TRBD2	TGCGCCAGCAGCCCGGCGGGAGAAGAGTACGAGCAGTACTTC	CASSPAGEEYEQYF
TRBV2	TRBJ1-4	NA	NA	TGTGCCAGCAGTGTAGCGGCAAATGAAAAACTGTTTTTT	CASSVAANEKLFF
TRBV27	TRBJ1-2	NA	TRBD1	TGTGCCAGCAGGATCGCCCCAGGGACAGGCTATGGCTACACCTTC	CASRIAPGTGYGYTF
TRBV29-1	TRBJ2-1	NA	NA	TGCAGCGTTGAATATCAGGACAATGAGCAGTTCTTC	CSVEYQDNEQFF
TRBV7-2	TRBJ1-2	NA	NA	TGTGCCAGCAGCTTGAGCCAGGACCGAGGCTACACCTTC	CASSLSQDRGYTF
TRBV2	TRBJ1-2	NA	TRBD1	TGTGCCAGTTTCCGGGACAGCGGCTATGGCTACACCTTC	CASFRDSGYGYTF